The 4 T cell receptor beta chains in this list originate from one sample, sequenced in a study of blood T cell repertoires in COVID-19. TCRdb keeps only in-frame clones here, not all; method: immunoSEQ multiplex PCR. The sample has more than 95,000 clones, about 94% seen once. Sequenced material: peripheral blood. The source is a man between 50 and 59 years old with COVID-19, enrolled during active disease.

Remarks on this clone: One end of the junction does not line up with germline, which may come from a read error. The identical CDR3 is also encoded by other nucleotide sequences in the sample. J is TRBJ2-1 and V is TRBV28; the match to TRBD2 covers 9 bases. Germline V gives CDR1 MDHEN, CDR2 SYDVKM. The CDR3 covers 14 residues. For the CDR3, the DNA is TGTGCCAGCACTTTAGCGGGAGTCTACAATGAGCAGTTCTTC. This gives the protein CASTLAGVYNEQFF.

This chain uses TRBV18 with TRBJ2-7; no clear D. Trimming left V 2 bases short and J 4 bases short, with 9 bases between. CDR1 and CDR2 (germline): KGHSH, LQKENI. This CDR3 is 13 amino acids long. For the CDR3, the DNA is TGTGCCAGCTCACCATCCGGTCCTTACGAGCAGTACTTC. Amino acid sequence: CASSPSGPYEQYF.

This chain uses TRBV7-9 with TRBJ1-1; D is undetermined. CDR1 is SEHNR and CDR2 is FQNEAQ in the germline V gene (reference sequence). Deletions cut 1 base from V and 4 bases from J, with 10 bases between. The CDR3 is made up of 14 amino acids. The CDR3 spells CASSLGQLITEAFF. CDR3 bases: TGTGCCAGCAGCTTAGGGCAGTTAATCACTGAAGCTTTCTTT.

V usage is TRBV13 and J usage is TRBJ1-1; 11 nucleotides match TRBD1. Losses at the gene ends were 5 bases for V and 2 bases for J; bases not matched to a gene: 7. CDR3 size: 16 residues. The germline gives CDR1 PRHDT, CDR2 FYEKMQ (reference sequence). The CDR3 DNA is TGTGCCAGCAGCCGATGGGACAGGGGGATTAACACTGAAGCTTTCTTT. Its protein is CASSRWDRGINTEAFF.